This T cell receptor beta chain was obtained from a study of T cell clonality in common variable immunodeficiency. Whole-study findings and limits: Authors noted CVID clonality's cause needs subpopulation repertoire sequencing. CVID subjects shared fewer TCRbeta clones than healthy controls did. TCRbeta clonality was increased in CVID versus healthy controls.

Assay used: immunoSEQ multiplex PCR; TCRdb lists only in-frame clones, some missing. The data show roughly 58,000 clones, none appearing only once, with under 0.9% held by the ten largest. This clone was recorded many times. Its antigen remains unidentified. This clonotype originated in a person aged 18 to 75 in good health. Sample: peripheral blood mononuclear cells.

The CDR3 bases that were read are TGTGCCATCAGTGAGTCGATCCAGGTACAA. It translates to CAISESIQVQ. The whole CDR3 sequence reads CAISESIQVQLFF. V and J are TRBV10-3 and TRBJ1-4; D is ambiguous. The read comes to an end 3 residues before the CDR3 does, leaving the germline J gene to fill in the end. The CDR3 spans 13 residues. Germline V gene data show CDR1 as ENHRY and CDR2 as SYGVKD.